This TCR beta chain was retrieved from a study of regulatory T cells in long-lasting Graves disease. This clonotype was counted many times. CDR3-region Arm-PCR and iRepertoire HTBI primers produced the TCR beta libraries. One entry per CDR3 protein results from TCRdb running MiXCR on the multiplex PCR reads. Among some 240,000 distinct CDR3 sequences listed, 15% to 20% were seen once. The germline gives CDR1 SGHTA, CDR2 FQGTGA. The ends were cut back, 5 bases at V and 5 bases at J, with 10 bases in the middle. CDR3 length: 13 residues. Noted time point: newly diagnosed GD, antithyroid drugs for less than 3 months. After RNA was extracted from PBMCs, the TCR library was made from it. Separately, the same data were catalogued under a study of T cells in Graves' hyperthyroidism and ophthalmopathy.

This sequence was found in a woman younger than 45 with Graves disease. The sequences come from peripheral blood mononuclear cells (PBMCs), collected at new diagnosis, from a patient treated with antithyroid drugs. This chain uses TRBV7-3 with TRBJ1-5; D remains unclear. DNA for the CDR3: TGTGCCAGCAGCCTTACAAGGGATCAGCCCCAGCATTTT. This sequence encodes CASSLTRDQPQHF. Together with reference TRBV7-3 and TRBJ1-5, the CDR3 gives the full variable domain: GAGVSQTPSNKVTEKGKYVELRCDPISGHTALYWYRQSLGQGPEFLIYFQGTGAADDSGLPNDRFFAVRPEGSVSTLKIQRTERGDSAVYLCASSLTRDQPQHFGDGTRLSIL.